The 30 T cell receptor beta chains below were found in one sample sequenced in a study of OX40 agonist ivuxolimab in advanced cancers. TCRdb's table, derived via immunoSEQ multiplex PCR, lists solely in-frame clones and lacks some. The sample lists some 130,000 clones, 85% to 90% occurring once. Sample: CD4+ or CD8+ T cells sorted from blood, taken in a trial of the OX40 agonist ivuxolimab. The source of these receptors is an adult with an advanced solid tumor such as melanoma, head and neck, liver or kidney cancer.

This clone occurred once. CDR3 coding DNA: TGTGCCAGCAGCTCCGGGACAAGGACAGATACGCAGTATTTT. Translated, it gives CASSSGTRTDTQYF. The chain couples TRBV6-6 to TRBJ2-3; D might be TRBD1 (6 bases). Germline V lookup: CDR1 MNHNY, CDR2 SVGAGI (reference sequence). The CDR3 length is 14 residues. The germline V and J ends were trimmed by 6 bases and 3 bases, with 13 bases remaining between them.

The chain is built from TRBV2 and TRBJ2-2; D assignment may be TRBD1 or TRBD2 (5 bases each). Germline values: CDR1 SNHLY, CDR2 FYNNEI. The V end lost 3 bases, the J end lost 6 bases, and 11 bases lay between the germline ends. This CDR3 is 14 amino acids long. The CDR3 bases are TGTGCCAGCAGTGAGGGGGTAGGGCCCGGGGAGCTGTTTTTT. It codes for CASSEGVGPGELFF.

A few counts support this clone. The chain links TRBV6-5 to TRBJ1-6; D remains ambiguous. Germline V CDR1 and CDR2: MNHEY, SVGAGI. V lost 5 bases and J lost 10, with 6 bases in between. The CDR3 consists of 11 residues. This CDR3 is CASSGGSPLHF. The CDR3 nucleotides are TGTGCCAGCAGTGGAGGATCACCCCTCCACTTT.

CDR3 protein: CASSSGVGGASYEQYF. In DNA form, the CDR3 reads TGTGCCAGCAGTTCGGGGGTCGGGGGTGCATCCTACGAGCAGTACTTC. The chain employs TRBV28 and TRBJ2-7, with D tentatively TRBD2 (6 bases). V lost 4 bases and J 1 base, leaving 17 bases between the germline ends. The CDR3 has 16 residues. Germline V CDR1 and CDR2: MDHEN, SYDVKM.

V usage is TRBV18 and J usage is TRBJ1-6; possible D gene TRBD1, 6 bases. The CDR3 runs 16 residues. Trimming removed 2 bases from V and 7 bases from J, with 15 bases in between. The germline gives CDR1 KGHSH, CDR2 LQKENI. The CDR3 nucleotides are TGTGCCAGCTCACCAAGAGAGGGGGTGGTGAATTCACCCCTCCACTTT. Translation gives CASSPREGVVNSPLHF.

The chain's CDR3 is CASSLGRESGYTF. Here the CDR3 DNA reads TGTGCCAGCAGTTTAGGCAGGGAAAGTGGCTACACCTTC. The V call is TRBV28, the J call TRBJ1-2, with D possibly TRBD1 on 5 matching bases. From germline, CDR1 is MDHEN and CDR2 SYDVKM. This CDR3 spans 13 amino acids. Trimming stripped 2 bases from V and 7 bases from J, with 11 bases between.

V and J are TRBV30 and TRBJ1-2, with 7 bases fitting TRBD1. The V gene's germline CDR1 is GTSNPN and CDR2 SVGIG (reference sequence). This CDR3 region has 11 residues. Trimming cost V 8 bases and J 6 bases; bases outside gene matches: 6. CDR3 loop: CAGEQGNGYTF. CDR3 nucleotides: TGTGCCGGAGAACAGGGGAATGGCTACACCTTC.

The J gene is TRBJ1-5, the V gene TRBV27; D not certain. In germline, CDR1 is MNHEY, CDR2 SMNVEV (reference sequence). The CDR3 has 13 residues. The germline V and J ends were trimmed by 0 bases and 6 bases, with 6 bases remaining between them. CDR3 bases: TGTGCCAGCAGTTTATCTCCCGGTCAGCCCCAGCATTTT. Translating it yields CASSLSPGQPQHF.

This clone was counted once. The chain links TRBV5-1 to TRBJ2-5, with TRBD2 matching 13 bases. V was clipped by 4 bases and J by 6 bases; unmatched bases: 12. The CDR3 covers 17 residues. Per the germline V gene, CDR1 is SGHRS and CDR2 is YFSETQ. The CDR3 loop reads CASSGGLAGRGQQTQYF. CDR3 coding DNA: TGCGCCAGCAGCGGGGGACTAGCGGGGAGGGGTCAACAGACCCAGTACTTC.

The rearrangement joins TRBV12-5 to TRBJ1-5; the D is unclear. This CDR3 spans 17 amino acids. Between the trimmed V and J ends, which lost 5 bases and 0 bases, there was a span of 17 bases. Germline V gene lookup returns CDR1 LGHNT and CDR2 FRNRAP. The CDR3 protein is CASGAARRGYSNQPQHF. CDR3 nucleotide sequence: TGTGCTAGTGGTGCCGCCCGACGTGGGTATAGCAATCAGCCCCAGCATTTT.

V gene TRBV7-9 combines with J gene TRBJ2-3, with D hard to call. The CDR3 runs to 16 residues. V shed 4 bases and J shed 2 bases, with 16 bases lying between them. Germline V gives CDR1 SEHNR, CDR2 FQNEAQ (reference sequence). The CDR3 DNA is TGTGCCAGCAGCTCCGGTTCCAGCCTATTCACAGATACGCAGTATTTT. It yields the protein CASSSGSSLFTDTQYF.

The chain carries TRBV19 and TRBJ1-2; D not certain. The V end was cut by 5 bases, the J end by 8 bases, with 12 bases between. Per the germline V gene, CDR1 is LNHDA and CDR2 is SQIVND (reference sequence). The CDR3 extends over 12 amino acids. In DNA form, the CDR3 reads TGTGCCAGTAGTTTCCTTTCCGGAGGCTACACCTTC. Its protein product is CASSFLSGGYTF.

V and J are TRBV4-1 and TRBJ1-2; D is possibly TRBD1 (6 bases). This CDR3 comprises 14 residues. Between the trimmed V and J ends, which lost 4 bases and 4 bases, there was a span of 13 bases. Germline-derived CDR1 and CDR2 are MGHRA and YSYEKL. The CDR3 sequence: CASSPARDIYGYTF. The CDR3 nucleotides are TGCGCCAGCAGCCCAGCCCGGGACATCTATGGCTACACCTTC.

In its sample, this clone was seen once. CDR3 protein: CASSYSPQGGQPQHF. The DNA of the CDR3 is TGTGCCAGCAGTTATTCCCCCCAGGGCGGGCAGCCCCAGCATTTT. The J gene is TRBJ1-5, the V gene TRBV6-6; D possibly corresponds to TRBD1 (5 bases). The CDR3 is 15 residues long. Between the trimmed V and J ends, which lost 3 bases and 7 bases, there was a span of 16 bases. CDR1 and CDR2 (germline): MNHNY, SVGAGI (reference sequence).

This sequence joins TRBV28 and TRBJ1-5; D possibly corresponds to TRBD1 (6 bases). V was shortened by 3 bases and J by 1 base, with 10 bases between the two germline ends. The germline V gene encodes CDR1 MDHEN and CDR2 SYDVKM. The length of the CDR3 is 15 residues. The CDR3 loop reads CASSFGTLSNQPQHF. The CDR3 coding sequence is TGTGCCAGCAGTTTTGGGACACTGAGCAATCAGCCCCAGCATTTT. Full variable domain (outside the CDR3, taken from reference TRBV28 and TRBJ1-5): DVKVTQSSRYLVKRTGEKVFLECVQDMDHENMFWYRQDPGLGLRLIYFSYDVKMKEKGDIPEGYSVSREKKERFSLILESASTNQTSMYLCASSFGTLSNQPQHFGDGTRLSIL.

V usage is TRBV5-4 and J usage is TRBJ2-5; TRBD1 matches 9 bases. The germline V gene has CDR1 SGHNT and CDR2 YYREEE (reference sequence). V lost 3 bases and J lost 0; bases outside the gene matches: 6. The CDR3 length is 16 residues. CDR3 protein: CASSSPGQGYQETQYF. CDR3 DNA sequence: TGTGCCAGCAGCTCTCCGGGACAGGGATACCAAGAGACCCAGTACTTC.

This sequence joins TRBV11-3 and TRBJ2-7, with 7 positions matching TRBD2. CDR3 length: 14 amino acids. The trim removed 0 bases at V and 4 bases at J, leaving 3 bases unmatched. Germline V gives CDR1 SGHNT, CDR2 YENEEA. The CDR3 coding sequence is TGTGCCAGCAGCTTAGAGGGGACTAATTACGAGCAGTACTTC. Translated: CASSLEGTNYEQYF.

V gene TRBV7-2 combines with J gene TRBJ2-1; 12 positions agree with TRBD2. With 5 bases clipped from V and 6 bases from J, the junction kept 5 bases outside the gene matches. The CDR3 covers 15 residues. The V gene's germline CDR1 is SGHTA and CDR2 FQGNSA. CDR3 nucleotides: TGTGCCAGCAGCCCCACTAGCGGGGGGCCCAATGAGCAGTTCTTC. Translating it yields CASSPTSGGPNEQFF. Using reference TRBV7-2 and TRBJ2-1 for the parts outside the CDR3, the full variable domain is GAGVSQSPSNKVTEKGKDVELRCDPISGHTALYWYRQSLGQGLEFLIYFQGNSAPDKSGLPSDRFSAERTGGSVSTLTIQRTQQEDSAVYLCASSPTSGGPNEQFFGPGTRLTVL.

The CDR3 DNA reads as TGTGCCAGCAGTTACGGGTACAGCAATTCACCCCTCCACTTT. It encodes CASSYGYSNSPLHF. The J gene is TRBJ1-6, the V gene TRBV6-5; D is undetermined. Germline loops: CDR1 MNHEY, CDR2 SVGAGI. The CDR3 is 14 residues long. Between the trimmed V and J ends, which lost 2 bases and 7 bases, there was a span of 9 bases.

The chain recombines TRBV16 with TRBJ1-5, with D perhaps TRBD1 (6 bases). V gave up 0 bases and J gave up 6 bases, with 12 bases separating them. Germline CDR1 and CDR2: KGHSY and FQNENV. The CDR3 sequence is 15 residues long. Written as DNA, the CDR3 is TGTGCCAGCAGCCAATCGTCGGGACAAGGTCAGCCCCAGCATTTT. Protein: CASSQSSGQGQPQHF. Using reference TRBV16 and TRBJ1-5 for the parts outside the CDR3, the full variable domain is GEEVAQTPKHLVRGEGQKAKLYCAPIKGHSYVFWYQQVLKNEFKFLISFQNENVFDETGMPKERFSAKCLPNSPCSLEIQATKLEDSAVYFCASSQSSGQGQPQHFGDGTRLSIL.

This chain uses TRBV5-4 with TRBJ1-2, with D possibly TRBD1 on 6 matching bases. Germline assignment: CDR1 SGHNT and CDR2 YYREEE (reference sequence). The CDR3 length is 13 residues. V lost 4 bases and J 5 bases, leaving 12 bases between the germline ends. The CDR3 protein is CASSTGQKYGYTF. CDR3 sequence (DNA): TGTGCCAGCAGCACCGGACAGAAGTATGGCTACACCTTC. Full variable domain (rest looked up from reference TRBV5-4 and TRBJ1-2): ETGVTQSPTHLIKTRGQQVTLRCSSQSGHNTVSWYQQALGQGPQFIFQYYREEENGRGNFPPRFSGLQFPNYSSELNVNALELDDSALYLCASSTGQKYGYTFGSGTRLTVV.

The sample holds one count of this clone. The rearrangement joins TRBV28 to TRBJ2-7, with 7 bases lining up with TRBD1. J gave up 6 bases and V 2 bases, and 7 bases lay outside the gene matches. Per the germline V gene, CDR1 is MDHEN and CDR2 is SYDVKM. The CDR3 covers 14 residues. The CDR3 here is CASSLGTVPPEQYF. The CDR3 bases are TGTGCCAGCAGTTTAGGGACAGTCCCACCCGAGCAGTACTTC.

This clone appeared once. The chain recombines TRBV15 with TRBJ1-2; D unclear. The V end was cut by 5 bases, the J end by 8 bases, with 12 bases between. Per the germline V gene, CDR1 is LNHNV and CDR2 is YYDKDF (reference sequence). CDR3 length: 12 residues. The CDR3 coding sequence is TGTGCCACCAGCCAGCCGACGGGGGGCTACACCTTC. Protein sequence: CATSQPTGGYTF.

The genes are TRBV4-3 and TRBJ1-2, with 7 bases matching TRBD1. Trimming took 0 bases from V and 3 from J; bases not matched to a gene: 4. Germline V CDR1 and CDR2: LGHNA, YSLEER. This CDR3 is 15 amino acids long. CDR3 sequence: CASSQEPQGDYGYTF. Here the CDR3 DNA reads TGCGCCAGCAGCCAAGAACCCCAGGGGGACTATGGCTACACCTTC.

The CDR3 DNA sequence: TGTGCCAGCAGTTTACAACAGGGGTCTGGCTACACCTTC. The encoded protein is CASSLQQGSGYTF. The V call is TRBV28, the J call TRBJ1-2, with 7 bases fitting TRBD1. This CDR3 is 13 amino acids long. The germline CDR1 and CDR2 sequences are MDHEN and SYDVKM. Trimming removed 2 bases from V and 7 bases from J; junction bases left unmatched: 4.

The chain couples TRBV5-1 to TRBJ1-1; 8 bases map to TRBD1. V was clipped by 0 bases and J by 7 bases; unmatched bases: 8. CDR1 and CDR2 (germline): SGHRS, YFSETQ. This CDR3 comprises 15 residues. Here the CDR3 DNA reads TGCGCCAGCAGCTTGGAGGACAGGGCAGGAGATGAAGCTTTCTTT. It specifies CASSLEDRAGDEAFF.

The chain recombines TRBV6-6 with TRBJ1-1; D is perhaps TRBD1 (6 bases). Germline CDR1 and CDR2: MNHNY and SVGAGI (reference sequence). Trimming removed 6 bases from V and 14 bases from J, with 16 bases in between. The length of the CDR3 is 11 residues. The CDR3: CASSGRGWPFF. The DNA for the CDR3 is TGTGCCAGCAGCGGCAGGGGATGGCCCTTCTTT.

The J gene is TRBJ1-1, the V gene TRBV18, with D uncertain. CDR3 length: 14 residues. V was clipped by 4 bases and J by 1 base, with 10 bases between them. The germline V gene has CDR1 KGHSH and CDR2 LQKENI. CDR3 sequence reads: CASSLFTENTEAFF. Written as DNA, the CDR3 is TGTGCCAGCTCACTGTTTACCGAGAACACTGAAGCTTTCTTT.

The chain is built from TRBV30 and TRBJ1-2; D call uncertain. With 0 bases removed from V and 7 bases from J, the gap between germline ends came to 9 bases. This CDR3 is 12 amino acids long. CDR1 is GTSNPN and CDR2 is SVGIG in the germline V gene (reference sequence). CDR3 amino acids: CAWSVSERGYTF. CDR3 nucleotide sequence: TGTGCCTGGAGTGTATCGGAGCGTGGCTACACCTTC. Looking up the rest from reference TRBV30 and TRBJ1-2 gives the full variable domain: SQTIHQWPATLVQPVGSPLSLECTVEGTSNPNLYWYRQAAGRGLQLLFYSVGIGQISSEVPQNLSASRPQDRQFILSSKKLLLSDSGFYLCAWSVSERGYTFGSGTRLTVV.

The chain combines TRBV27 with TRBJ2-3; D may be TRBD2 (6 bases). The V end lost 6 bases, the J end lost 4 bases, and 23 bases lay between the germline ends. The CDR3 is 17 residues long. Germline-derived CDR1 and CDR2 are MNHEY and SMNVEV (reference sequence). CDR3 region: CASSHRWAGRNADTQYF. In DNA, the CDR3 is TGTGCCAGCAGCCATAGGTGGGCGGGACGAAATGCAGATACGCAGTATTTT.